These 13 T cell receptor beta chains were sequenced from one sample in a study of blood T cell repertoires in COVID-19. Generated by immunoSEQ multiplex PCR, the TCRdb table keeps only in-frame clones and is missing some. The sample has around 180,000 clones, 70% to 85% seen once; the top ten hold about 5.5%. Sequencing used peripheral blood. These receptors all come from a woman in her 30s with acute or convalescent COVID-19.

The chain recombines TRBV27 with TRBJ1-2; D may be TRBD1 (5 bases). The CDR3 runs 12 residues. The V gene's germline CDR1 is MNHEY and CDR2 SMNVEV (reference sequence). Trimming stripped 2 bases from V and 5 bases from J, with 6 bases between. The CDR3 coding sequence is TGTGCCAGCAGTTTAGCAGGGTATGGCTACACCTTC. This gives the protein CASSLAGYGYTF.

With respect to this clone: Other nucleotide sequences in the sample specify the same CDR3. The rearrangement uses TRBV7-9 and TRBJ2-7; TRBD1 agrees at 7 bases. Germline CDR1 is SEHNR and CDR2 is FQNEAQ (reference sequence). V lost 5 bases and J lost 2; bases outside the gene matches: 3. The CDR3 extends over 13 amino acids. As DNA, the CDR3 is TGTGCCAGCAGCCTTGGGACAGCCTACGAGCAGTACTTC. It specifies CASSLGTAYEQYF. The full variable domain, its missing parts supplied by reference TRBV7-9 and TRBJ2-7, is DTGVSQNPRHKITKRGQNVTFRCDPISEHNRLYWYRQTLGQGPEFLTYFQNEAQLEKSRLLSDRFSAERPKGSFSTLEIQRTEQGDSAMYLCASSLGTAYEQYFGPGTRLTVT.

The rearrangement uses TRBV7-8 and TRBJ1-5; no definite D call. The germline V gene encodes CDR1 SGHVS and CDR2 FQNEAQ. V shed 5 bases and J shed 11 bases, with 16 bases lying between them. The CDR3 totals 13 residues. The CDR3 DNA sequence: TGTGCCAGCAGCCCCTCAGGCCGATTTGCCCAGCATTTT. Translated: CASSPSGRFAQHF.

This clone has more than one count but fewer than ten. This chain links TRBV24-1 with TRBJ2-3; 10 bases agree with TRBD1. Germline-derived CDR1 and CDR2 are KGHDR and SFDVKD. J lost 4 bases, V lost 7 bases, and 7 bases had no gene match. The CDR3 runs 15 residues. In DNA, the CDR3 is TGTGCCACCAGGACCGGGACAGGGGTCCCAGATACGCAGTATTTT. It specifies CATRTGTGVPDTQYF.

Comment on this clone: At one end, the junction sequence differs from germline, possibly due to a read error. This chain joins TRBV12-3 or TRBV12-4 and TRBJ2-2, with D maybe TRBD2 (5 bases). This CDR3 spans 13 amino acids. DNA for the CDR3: TGTGCAAGCAGGCTAGCCGCGGCCGGGGAGCTGTTTTTT. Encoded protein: CASRLAAAGELFF.

CDR3 in DNA: TGTGCCAGCAGCTCGGACAGGGTAGCGTCAGGCTACACCTTC. Its translation is CASSSDRVASGYTF. This chain connects TRBV2 to TRBJ1-2; 8 bases are a match to TRBD1. The CDR3 loop spans 14 amino acids. Germline values: CDR1 SNHLY, CDR2 FYNNEI. J lost 8 bases, V lost 6 bases, and 11 bases had no gene match.

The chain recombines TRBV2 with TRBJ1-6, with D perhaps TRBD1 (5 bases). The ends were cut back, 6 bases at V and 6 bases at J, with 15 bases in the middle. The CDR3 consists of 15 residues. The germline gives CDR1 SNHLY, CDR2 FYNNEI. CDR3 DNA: TGTGCCAGCAGAGATGGGGGGTTCGGTAATTCACCCCTCCACTTT. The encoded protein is CASRDGGFGNSPLHF. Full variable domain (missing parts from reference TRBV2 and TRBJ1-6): EPEVTQTPSHQVTQMGQEVILRCVPISNHLYFYWYRQILGQKVEFLVSFYNNEISEKSEIFDDQFSVERPDGSNFTLKIRSTKLEDSAMYFCASRDGGFGNSPLHFGNGTRLTVT.

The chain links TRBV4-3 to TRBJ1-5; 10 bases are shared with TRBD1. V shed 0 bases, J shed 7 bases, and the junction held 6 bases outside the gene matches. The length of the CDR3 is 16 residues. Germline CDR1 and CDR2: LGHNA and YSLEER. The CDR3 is CASSQEFRDRGQPQHF. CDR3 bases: TGCGCCAGCAGCCAAGAATTCAGGGACAGGGGCCAGCCCCAGCATTTT.

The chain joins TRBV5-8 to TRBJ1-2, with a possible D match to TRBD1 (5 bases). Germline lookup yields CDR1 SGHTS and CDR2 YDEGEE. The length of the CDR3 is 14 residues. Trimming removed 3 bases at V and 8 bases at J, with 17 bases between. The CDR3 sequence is CASSYPGYTLGYTF. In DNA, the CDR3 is TGTGCCAGCAGCTACCCAGGGTATACGCTAGGCTACACCTTC.

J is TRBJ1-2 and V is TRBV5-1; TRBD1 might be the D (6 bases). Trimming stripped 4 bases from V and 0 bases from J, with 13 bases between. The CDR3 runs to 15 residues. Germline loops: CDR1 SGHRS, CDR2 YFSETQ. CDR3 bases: TGCGCCAGCAGCACCGGACAGCCAGCTAACTATGGCTACACCTTC. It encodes CASSTGQPANYGYTF.

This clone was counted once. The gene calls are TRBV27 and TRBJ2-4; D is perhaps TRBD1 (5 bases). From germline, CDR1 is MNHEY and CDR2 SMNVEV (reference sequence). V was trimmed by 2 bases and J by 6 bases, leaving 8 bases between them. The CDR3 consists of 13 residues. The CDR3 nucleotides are TGTGCCAGCAGTTTACAGGGAAGAAACATTCAGTACTTC. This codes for CASSLQGRNIQYF.

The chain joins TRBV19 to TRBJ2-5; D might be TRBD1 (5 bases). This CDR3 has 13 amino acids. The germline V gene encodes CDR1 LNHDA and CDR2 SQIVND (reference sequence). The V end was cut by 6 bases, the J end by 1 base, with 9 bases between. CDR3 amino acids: CASRGRGQETQYF. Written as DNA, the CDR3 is TGTGCCAGTAGGGGTAGGGGCCAAGAGACCCAGTACTTC.

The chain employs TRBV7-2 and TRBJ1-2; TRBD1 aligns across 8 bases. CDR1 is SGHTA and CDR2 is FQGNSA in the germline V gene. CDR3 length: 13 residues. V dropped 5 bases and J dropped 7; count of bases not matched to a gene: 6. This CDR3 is CASSADRGSGYTF. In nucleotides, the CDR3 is TGTGCCAGCAGCGCCGACAGGGGCAGTGGCTACACCTTC.